The 25 T cell receptor beta chains below were found in one sample sequenced in a study of blood T cell repertoires in COVID-19. Profiling relied on immunoSEQ multiplex PCR, and the TCRdb table lists in-frame clones only, not all of them. The sample consists of roughly 200,000 clones, around 84% of them appearing once. The material sequenced was peripheral blood. These receptors were taken from a woman older than 75 with active or convalescent COVID-19.

The chain employs TRBV7-9 and TRBJ2-2; the D gene is possibly TRBD1 (6 bases). V lost 4 bases, J lost 4 bases, and 13 bases lay in between. Looked up from germline, CDR1 is SEHNR and CDR2 is FQNEAQ (reference sequence). This CDR3 is built from 15 residues. Written as DNA, the CDR3 is TGTGCCAGCAGCTCCCCAGGACAGTTCACCGGGGAGCTGTTTTTT. Translation: CASSSPGQFTGELFF.

This clone occurred once. This chain uses TRBV24-1 with TRBJ2-7, with D possibly TRBD1 on 5 matching bases. This CDR3 comprises 16 residues. Germline loops: CDR1 KGHDR, CDR2 SFDVKD. Trimming shortened V by 3 bases and J by 3 bases, and 17 bases separated the two germline ends. The CDR3 coding sequence is TGTGCCACCAGTGATCCGAGTTCAGGGCGACTCTACGAGCAGTACTTC. Its translation is CATSDPSSGRLYEQYF.

V and J are TRBV27 and TRBJ1-1; D not resolved. Trimming left V 4 bases short and J 1 base short, with 7 bases between. Looked up from germline, CDR1 is MNHEY and CDR2 is SMNVEV (reference sequence). The CDR3 is 13 amino acids. CDR3 region: CASSWAPNTEAFF. The CDR3 DNA follows: TGTGCCAGCAGTTGGGCGCCGAACACTGAAGCTTTCTTT.

This clone was found once. The chain combines TRBV6-1 with TRBJ2-5; 9 positions agree with TRBD1. Trimming removed 2 bases from V and 4 bases from J; junction bases left unmatched: 5. This CDR3 region has 15 residues. CDR1 and CDR2 from the germline V gene are MNHNS and SASEGT. The CDR3 nucleotides read TGTGCCAGCAGTGAAAACAGGGGGCAAGGAGAGACCCAGTACTTC. Translating gives CASSENRGQGETQYF.

This clone occurred a few times. The chain has TRBV19 and TRBJ2-3, with D maybe TRBD1 (6 bases). V lost 4 bases to trimming and J lost 6 bases, with 20 bases between them. Germline V lookup: CDR1 LNHDA, CDR2 SQIVND (reference sequence). This CDR3 is 16 amino acids long. The CDR3 sequence is CASSSTGSRLTDTQYF. CDR3 in DNA: TGTGCCAGTAGTAGTACAGGGTCACGGTTGACGGATACGCAGTATTTT.

This sequence joins TRBV19 and TRBJ2-3; unclear D gene. This CDR3 is built from 15 residues. Trimming took 3 bases from V and 3 from J, leaving 13 bases between them. Germline CDR1 reads LNHDA; CDR2 reads SQIVND (reference sequence). The CDR3 DNA is TGTGCCAGTAGTATTACCGTTCCCCGGACAGATACGCAGTATTTT. Translation gives CASSITVPRTDTQYF. Full variable domain (missing parts from reference TRBV19 and TRBJ2-3): DGGITQSPKYLFRKEGQNVTLSCEQNLNHDAMYWYRQDPGQGLRLIYYSQIVNDFQKGDIAEGYSVSREKKESFPLTVTSAQKNPTAFYLCASSITVPRTDTQYFGPGTRLTVL.

The sample holds a few counts of this clone. The chain couples TRBV29-1 to TRBJ2-1; 11 nucleotides align to TRBD2. The CDR3 runs to 14 residues. V was pared by 6 bases and J by 4 bases, with 5 bases of the junction left unmatched. Germline lookup yields CDR1 SQVTM and CDR2 ANQGSEA. The CDR3 sequence: CSVPGLAVYNEQFF. CDR3 coding DNA: TGCAGCGTCCCGGGACTAGCGGTTTACAATGAGCAGTTCTTC.

The chain is built from TRBV19 and TRBJ2-2; D possibly corresponds to TRBD2 (6 bases). The germline V and J ends were trimmed by 6 bases and 5 bases, with 13 bases remaining between them. The CDR3 spans 14 residues. CDR1 and CDR2 from the germline V gene are LNHDA and SQIVND (reference sequence). CDR3 region: CASRAGTSTGELFF. DNA for the CDR3: TGTGCCAGTAGGGCGGGGACCTCTACCGGGGAGCTGTTTTTT.

The sample holds a few counts of this clone. This CDR3 is missing its conserved last phenylalanine or tryptophan, likely due to a read error. The limits of the CDR3 on the DNA are not certain, so only TCRdb's listed CDR3 is given. The rearrangement links TRBV11-2 to TRBJ1-5. Germline loops: CDR1 SGHAT, CDR2 FQNNGV. The CDR3 region is 11 residues in length, termini included. The CDR3 region is CASSLDATQGG.

This sequence joins TRBV28 and TRBJ2-2; 8 positions agree with TRBD2. This CDR3 comprises 15 residues. The V segment lost 6 bases and the J segment 6 bases; nucleotides outside the gene matches: 9. In germline, CDR1 is MDHEN, CDR2 SYDVKM. CDR3 loop: CASRPGGEGAGELFF. The CDR3 DNA reads TGTGCCAGCAGACCCGGGGGGGAAGGGGCCGGGGAGCTGTTTTTT.

The chain links TRBV7-2 to TRBJ2-7; D possibly corresponds to TRBD2 (5 bases). CDR3 length: 13 amino acids. The V end lost 5 bases, the J end lost 7 bases, and 15 bases lay between the germline ends. Per the germline V gene, CDR1 is SGHTA and CDR2 is FQGNSA. The CDR3 here is CASSPVSGEEQYF. The CDR3 region has the DNA TGTGCCAGCAGCCCTGTGAGTGGGGAGGAGCAGTACTTC.

The V call is TRBV5-6, the J call TRBJ1-5; D ambiguous. Germline values: CDR1 SGHDT, CDR2 YYEEEE. V was cut by 1 base and J by 2 bases, with 7 bases left in between. The CDR3 loop spans 14 amino acids. The CDR3 bases are TGTGCCAGCAGCTTGTACAAAGGCAATCAGCCCCAGCATTTT. Its translation is CASSLYKGNQPQHF.

The chain links TRBV19 to TRBJ2-5; TRBD1 might be the D (5 bases). This CDR3 has 13 amino acids. Trimming removed 10 bases from V and 1 base from J, with 13 bases in between. From germline, CDR1 is LNHDA and CDR2 SQIVND (reference sequence). The DNA of the CDR3 is TGTGCCACCAGGTGGGGCTCCCAAGAGACCCAGTACTTC. This codes for CATRWGSQETQYF.

This rearrangement joins TRBV6-5 to TRBJ1-1, with a possible D match to TRBD1 (6 bases). The CDR3 consists of 15 residues. Looked up from germline, CDR1 is MNHEY and CDR2 is SVGAGI. V lost 6 bases and J 3 bases, leaving 17 bases between the germline ends. CDR3: CASRPQGRGDTEAFF. CDR3 DNA sequence: TGTGCCAGCAGACCACAGGGACGTGGAGACACTGAAGCTTTCTTT.

The rearrangement joins TRBV4-1 to TRBJ1-6, with 8 positions matching TRBD1. Germline V CDR1 and CDR2: MGHRA, YSYEKL. The CDR3 is 16 amino acids. V trimming: 5 bases; J trimming: 7 bases; junction bases outside the gene matches: 10. In nucleotides, the CDR3 is TGCGCCAGCAGCGACACTGGACAGGGTAGCAATTCACCCCTCCACTTT. Translation: CASSDTGQGSNSPLHF.

This clone was counted a single time. Here the CDR3 DNA reads TGTGCCAGCACCCCAGGGGGGCTCGGGGCAGATACGCAGTATTTT. Translation gives CASTPGGLGADTQYF. The J gene is TRBJ2-3, the V gene TRBV6-5, with D possibly matching TRBD1 (7 bases). Germline V gene data show CDR1 as MNHEY and CDR2 as SVGAGI. The ends were cut back, 7 bases at V and 4 bases at J, with 18 bases in the middle. The CDR3 is 15 residues long.

This chain connects TRBV7-2 to TRBJ1-1, with D perhaps TRBD1 (5 bases). CDR1 and CDR2 from the germline V gene are SGHTA and FQGNSA. The CDR3 is 12 residues long. Trimming cost V 7 bases and J 10 bases, with 16 bases left between them. The CDR3 spells CASNTDGARAFF. The CDR3 nucleotides are TGTGCCAGCAATACGGATGGGGCCCGAGCTTTCTTT.

The chain links TRBV6-5 to TRBJ1-1; D perhaps matches TRBD1 (5 bases). The CDR3 extends over 11 amino acids. The V gene's germline CDR1 is MNHEY and CDR2 SVGAGI. Deletions cut 11 bases from V and 4 bases from J, with 11 bases between. The CDR3 DNA sequence: TGTGCCGTCCGGGGGGGCACTGAAGCTTTCTTT. This gives the protein CAVRGGTEAFF.

This clone was seen a handful of times. The chain uses TRBV5-5 and TRBJ2-1, with TRBD2 as a possible D gene (7 bases). The V end lost 2 bases, the J end lost 9 bases, and 18 bases lay between the germline ends. This CDR3 is built from 15 residues. CDR1 SGHKS and CDR2 YYEKEE come from the germline V gene (reference sequence). The chain's CDR3 is CASSFLGGAYGEQFF. The DNA of the CDR3 is TGTGCCAGCAGCTTCCTAGGGGGGGCCTATGGTGAGCAGTTCTTC.

The chain carries TRBV20-1 and TRBJ2-3, with a possible D match to TRBD1 (5 bases). The CDR3 has 11 amino acids. V was clipped by 4 bases and J by 9 bases, with 11 bases between them. Germline values: CDR1 DFQATT, CDR2 SNEGSKA (reference sequence). This chain's CDR3 is CSAKLQVTQYF. The CDR3 coding sequence is TGCAGTGCTAAACTACAGGTGACGCAGTATTTT.

The chain links TRBV4-1 to TRBJ2-2; TRBD1 is a possible D gene (6 bases). The CDR3 runs 14 residues. Trimming pared 10 bases from V and 7 bases from J, leaving 19 bases between. The germline V gene has CDR1 MGHRA and CDR2 YSYEKL. The CDR3 DNA sequence: TGCGCCACAAGGGCAGGGGCTTGGGGCGGGGAGCTGTTTTTT. Encoded protein: CATRAGAWGGELFF.

This rearrangement joins TRBV2 to TRBJ2-4; the match to TRBD2 covers 10 bases. The germline CDR1 and CDR2 sequences are SNHLY and FYNNEI. There are 15 residues in the CDR3. Germline trimming cut 6 bases from V and 6 bases from J; bases unmatched to any gene: 8. CDR3 in DNA: TGTGCCAGCAGCGCCCTCCAGCGGGGGGGAAACATTCAGTACTTC. Translating it yields CASSALQRGGNIQYF.

The CDR3 here is CSARTGTEQYF. CDR3 nucleotide sequence: TGCAGTGCTAGAACGGGTACCGAGCAGTACTTC. The chain couples TRBV20-1 to TRBJ2-7; no firm D call. V lost 2 bases and J 6 bases, leaving 8 bases between the germline ends. CDR3 length: 11 amino acids. The V gene's germline CDR1 is DFQATT and CDR2 SNEGSKA (reference sequence).

This clone appeared once. The V call is TRBV7-3, the J call TRBJ2-1; the match to TRBD2 covers 11 bases. This CDR3 has 16 residues. The germline CDR1 and CDR2 sequences are SGHTA and FQGTGA. The V segment lost 4 bases and the J segment 6 bases; nucleotides outside the gene matches: 8. CDR3 DNA: TGTGCCAGCAGCTCCACCCGGCTAGCGGGAGGCAATGAGCAGTTCTTC. It encodes CASSSTRLAGGNEQFF.

The chain combines TRBV30 with TRBJ1-2; D is perhaps TRBD1 (5 bases). CDR1 GTSNPN and CDR2 SVGIG come from the germline V gene (reference sequence). V was pared by 0 bases and J by 3 bases, with 14 bases between. The CDR3 contains 15 residues. The CDR3 here is CAWSVWGRADYGYTF. CDR3 nucleotide sequence: TGTGCCTGGAGTGTATGGGGCAGGGCGGACTATGGCTACACCTTC.